The 9 T cell receptor beta chains below were found in one sample sequenced in a study of regulatory T cells in long-lasting Graves disease. Documented time point: persistent/refractory GD, antithyroid drugs over 5 years with positive TRAb. The TCR library was prepared using RNA isolated from PBMCs. Libraries of TCR beta came from iRepertoire HTBI primers plus Arm-PCR of CDR3 regions. MiXCR was run by TCRdb on the multiplex PCR reads, yielding one entry per CDR3 protein. The repertoire holds about 450,000 distinct CDR3 sequences, around 20% seen once, with about a quarter in the top ten. The sequences come from peripheral blood mononuclear cells (PBMCs), collected when the disease was refractory, from a patient treated with antithyroid drugs. These receptors came from a female donor with Graves disease.

This clonotype came up many times. The rearrangement links TRBV2 to TRBJ1-6, with 8 bases identical to TRBD1. The germline gives CDR1 SNHLY, CDR2 FYNNEI. The junction had 8 bases not matched to a gene; V was cut back by 3 bases and J by 7 bases. The CDR3 covers 16 residues. The CDR3 DNA reads as TGTGCCAGCAGTGAGCGGACAGGGACGGACAATTCACCCCTCCACTTT. It translates to CASSERTGTDNSPLHF.

This chain links TRBV19 with TRBJ1-2, with unresolved D. In germline, CDR1 is LNHDA, CDR2 SQIVND (reference sequence). The CDR3 is made up of 14 amino acids. Trimming left V 2 bases short and J 6 bases short, with 13 bases between. The CDR3: CASSILASTDGYTF. CDR3 coding DNA: TGTGCCAGTAGTATATTGGCGAGTACAGATGGCTACACCTTC.

The chain combines TRBV6-1 with TRBJ1-5; 8 bases are a match to TRBD1. Germline V gene data show CDR1 as MNHNS and CDR2 as SASEGT. Trimming took 4 bases from V and 2 from J; bases not matched to a gene: 4. The CDR3 extends over 15 amino acids. CDR3 amino acids: CASSGAGGGNQPQHF. The CDR3 region has the DNA TGTGCCAGCAGTGGAGCAGGGGGCGGCAATCAGCCCCAGCATTTT.

This clonotype turned up a few times. The chain couples TRBV7-2 to TRBJ2-7, with 13 bases matching TRBD2. This CDR3 contains 17 residues. Germline trimming cut 3 bases from V and 0 bases from J; bases unmatched to any gene: 5. Per germline, CDR1 SGHTA and CDR2 FQGNSA. This chain's CDR3 is CASSFRLAGGPSYEQYF. The CDR3 DNA sequence: TGTGCCAGCAGCTTCCGACTAGCGGGAGGCCCCTCCTACGAGCAGTACTTC.

The V gene is TRBV19, the J gene TRBJ2-2; D is perhaps TRBD1 (6 bases). The germline CDR1 and CDR2 sequences are LNHDA and SQIVND (reference sequence). Trimming took off 5 bases at V and 3 bases at J, with 13 bases between the two ends. CDR3 length: 15 amino acids. CDR3 in DNA: TGTGCCAGTAGTCCGACCGGGACACACACCGGGGAGCTGTTTTTT. Its translation is CASSPTGTHTGELFF.

This clonotype was observed a handful of times. The chain combines TRBV24-1 with TRBJ2-3; no clear D gene. Germline CDR1 reads KGHDR; CDR2 reads SFDVKD. The CDR3 covers 15 residues. Trimming removed 6 bases from V and 2 bases from J, with 14 bases in between. The CDR3 sequence is CATSSIDEYTDTQYF. CDR3 nucleotide sequence: TGTGCCACCAGTTCGATCGATGAGTACACAGATACGCAGTATTTT.

This chain links TRBV18 with TRBJ2-5; D not certain. The CDR3 runs to 12 residues. The V and J ends lost 2 bases and 9 bases respectively, with 10 bases between them. Germline CDR1 reads KGHSH; CDR2 reads LQKENI. The CDR3 spells CASSPRLTPQYF. DNA for the CDR3: TGTGCCAGCTCACCAAGGTTAACGCCCCAGTACTTC.

This clonotype was detected many times. The chain links TRBV2 to TRBJ2-1; TRBD2 agrees at 8 bases. CDR3 length: 13 amino acids. Germline V gene data show CDR1 as SNHLY and CDR2 as FYNNEI. V lost 6 bases, J lost 15 bases, and 13 bases stayed unmatched. The CDR3, as DNA: TGTGCCAGCAGGATTAGGATTAGCGGGGTATCGTTCTTC. This codes for CASRIRISGVSFF.

In its sample, this clonotype was seen a few times. J is TRBJ2-4 and V is TRBV14; no clear D. The CDR3 has 13 residues. The germline V gene encodes CDR1 SGHDN and CDR2 FVKESK. V lost 2 bases, J lost 9 bases, and 11 bases lay in between. The CDR3 DNA reads TGTGCCAGCAGCCAATCGCCCCGCGCCATTCAGTACTTC. Translated, it gives CASSQSPRAIQYF.